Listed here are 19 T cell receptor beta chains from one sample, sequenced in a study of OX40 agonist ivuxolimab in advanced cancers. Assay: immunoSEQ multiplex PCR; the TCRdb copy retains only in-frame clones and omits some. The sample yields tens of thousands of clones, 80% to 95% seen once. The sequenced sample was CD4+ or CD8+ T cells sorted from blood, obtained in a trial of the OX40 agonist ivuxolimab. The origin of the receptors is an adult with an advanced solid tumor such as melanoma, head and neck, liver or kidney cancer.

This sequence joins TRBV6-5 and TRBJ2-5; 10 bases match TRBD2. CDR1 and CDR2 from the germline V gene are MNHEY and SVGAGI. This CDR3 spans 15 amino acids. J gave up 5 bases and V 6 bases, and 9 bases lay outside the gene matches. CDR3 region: CASSPSGGALETQYF. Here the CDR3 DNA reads TGTGCCAGCAGCCCGAGCGGGGGGGCCTTGGAGACCCAGTACTTC.

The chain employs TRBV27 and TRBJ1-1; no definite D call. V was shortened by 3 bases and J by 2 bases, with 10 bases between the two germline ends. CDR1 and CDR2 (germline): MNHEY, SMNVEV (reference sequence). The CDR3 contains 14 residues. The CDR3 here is CASSFLPGNTEAFF. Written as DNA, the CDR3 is TGTGCCAGCAGTTTTCTTCCAGGTAACACTGAAGCTTTCTTT.

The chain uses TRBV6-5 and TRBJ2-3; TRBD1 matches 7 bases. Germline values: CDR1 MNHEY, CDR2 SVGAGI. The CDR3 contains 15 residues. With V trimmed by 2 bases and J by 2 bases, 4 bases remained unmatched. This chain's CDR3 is CASSYPGQATDTQYF. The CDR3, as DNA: TGTGCCAGCAGTTACCCCGGACAGGCCACAGATACGCAGTATTTT.

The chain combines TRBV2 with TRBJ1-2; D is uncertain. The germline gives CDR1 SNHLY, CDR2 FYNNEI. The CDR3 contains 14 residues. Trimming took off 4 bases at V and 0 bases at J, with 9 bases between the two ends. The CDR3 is CASSAETANYGYTF. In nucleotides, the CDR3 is TGTGCCAGCAGTGCTGAAACCGCTAACTATGGCTACACCTTC.

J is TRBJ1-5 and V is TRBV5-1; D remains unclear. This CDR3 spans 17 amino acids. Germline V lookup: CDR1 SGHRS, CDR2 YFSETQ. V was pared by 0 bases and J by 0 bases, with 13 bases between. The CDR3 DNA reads TGCGCCAGCAGCTTGGCCGGCGGATTCTATAGCAATCAGCCCCAGCATTTT. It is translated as CASSLAGGFYSNQPQHF.

The CDR3 DNA follows: TGTGCCAGCAGTGAAGATATTGAACTAGCCAAAAACATTCAGTACTTC. This gives the protein CASSEDIELAKNIQYF. The chain couples TRBV6-1 to TRBJ2-4; D ambiguous. Germline V gives CDR1 MNHNS, CDR2 SASEGT. The CDR3 loop spans 16 amino acids. The ends were cut back, 1 base at V and 0 bases at J, with 10 bases in the middle.

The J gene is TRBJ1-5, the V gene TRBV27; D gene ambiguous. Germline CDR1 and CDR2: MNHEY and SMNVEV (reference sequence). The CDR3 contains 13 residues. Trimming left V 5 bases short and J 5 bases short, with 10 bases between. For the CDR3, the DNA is TGTGCCAGCAGTCCCTTGGTCGATCAGCCCCAGCATTTT. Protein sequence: CASSPLVDQPQHF.

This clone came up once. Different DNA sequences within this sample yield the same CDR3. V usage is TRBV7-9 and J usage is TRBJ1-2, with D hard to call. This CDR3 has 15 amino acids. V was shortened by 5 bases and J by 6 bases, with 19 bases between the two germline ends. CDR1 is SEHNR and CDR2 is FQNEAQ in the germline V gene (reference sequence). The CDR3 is CASSPPGQDWDGYTF. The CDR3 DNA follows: TGTGCCAGCAGCCCACCTGGGCAGGACTGGGATGGCTACACCTTC.

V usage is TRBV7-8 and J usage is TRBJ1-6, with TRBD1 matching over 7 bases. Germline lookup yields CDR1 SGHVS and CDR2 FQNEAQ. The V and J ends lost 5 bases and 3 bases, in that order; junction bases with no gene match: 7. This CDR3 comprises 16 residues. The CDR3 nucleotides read TGTGCCAGCAGCATTAGGGGGCCTAGCTATAATTCACCCCTCCACTTT. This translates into CASSIRGPSYNSPLHF.

In nucleotides, the CDR3 is TGTGCCAGCAGCCCCGGGACAGGGTACACTGAAGCTTTCTTT. Translated: CASSPGTGYTEAFF. The chain uses TRBV7-9 and TRBJ1-1, with 9 bases aligning to TRBD1. The length of the CDR3 is 14 residues. The V gene end was trimmed by 5 bases and the J gene end by 3 bases; junction bases not matched to a gene: 4. Germline loops: CDR1 SEHNR, CDR2 FQNEAQ (reference sequence).

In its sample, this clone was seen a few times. The CDR3 DNA sequence: TGTGCCAGCAGTGATCCTTCCACAGATACGCAGTATTTT. Translating it yields CASSDPSTDTQYF. V usage is TRBV2 and J usage is TRBJ2-3, with D uncertain. The CDR3 is 13 residues long. Trimming removed 3 bases at V and 2 bases at J, with 6 bases between. Germline-derived CDR1 and CDR2 are SNHLY and FYNNEI.

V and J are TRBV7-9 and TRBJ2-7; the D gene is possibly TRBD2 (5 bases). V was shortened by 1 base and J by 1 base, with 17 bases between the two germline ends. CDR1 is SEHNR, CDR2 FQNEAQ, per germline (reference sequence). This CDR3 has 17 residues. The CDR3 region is CASSLGGVFPFSYEQYF. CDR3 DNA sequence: TGTGCCAGCAGCTTAGGGGGAGTTTTCCCCTTTTCCTACGAGCAGTACTTC.

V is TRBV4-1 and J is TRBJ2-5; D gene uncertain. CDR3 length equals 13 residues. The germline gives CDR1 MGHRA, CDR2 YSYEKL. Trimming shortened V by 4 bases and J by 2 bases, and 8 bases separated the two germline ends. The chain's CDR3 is CASSPNGQETQYF. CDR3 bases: TGCGCCAGCAGCCCAAACGGACAAGAGACCCAGTACTTC.

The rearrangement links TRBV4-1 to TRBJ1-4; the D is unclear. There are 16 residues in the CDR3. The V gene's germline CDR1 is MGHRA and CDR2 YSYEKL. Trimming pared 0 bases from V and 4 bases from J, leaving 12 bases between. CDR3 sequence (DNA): TGCGCCAGCAGCCAAGATGGGCAGGCGTTTAATGAAAAACTGTTTTTT. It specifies CASSQDGQAFNEKLFF.

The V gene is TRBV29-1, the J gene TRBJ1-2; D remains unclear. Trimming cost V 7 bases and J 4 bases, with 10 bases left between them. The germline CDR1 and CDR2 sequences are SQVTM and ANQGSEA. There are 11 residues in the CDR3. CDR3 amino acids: CSAGLTYGYTF. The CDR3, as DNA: TGCAGCGCGGGCCTCACCTATGGCTACACCTTC.

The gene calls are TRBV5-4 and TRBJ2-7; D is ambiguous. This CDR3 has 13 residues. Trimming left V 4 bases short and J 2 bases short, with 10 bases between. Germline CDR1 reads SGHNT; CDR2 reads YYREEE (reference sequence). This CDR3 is CASSIDNPYEQYF. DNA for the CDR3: TGTGCCAGCAGCATAGACAACCCCTACGAGCAGTACTTC. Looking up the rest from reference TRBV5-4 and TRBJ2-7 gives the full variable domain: ETGVTQSPTHLIKTRGQQVTLRCSSQSGHNTVSWYQQALGQGPQFIFQYYREEENGRGNFPPRFSGLQFPNYSSELNVNALELDDSALYLCASSIDNPYEQYFGPGTRLTVT.

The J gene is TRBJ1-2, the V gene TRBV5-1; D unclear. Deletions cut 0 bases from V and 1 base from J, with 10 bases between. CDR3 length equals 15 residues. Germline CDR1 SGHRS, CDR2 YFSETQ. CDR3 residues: CASSLGMAGNYGYTF. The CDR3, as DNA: TGCGCCAGCAGCTTGGGGATGGCGGGTAACTATGGCTACACCTTC.

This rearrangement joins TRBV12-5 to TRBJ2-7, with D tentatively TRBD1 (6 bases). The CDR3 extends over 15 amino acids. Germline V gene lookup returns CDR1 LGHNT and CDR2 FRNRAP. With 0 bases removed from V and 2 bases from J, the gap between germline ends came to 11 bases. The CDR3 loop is CASGLVVDSPYEQYF. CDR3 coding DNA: TGTGCTAGTGGTTTGGTAGTGGACAGCCCCTACGAGCAGTACTTC. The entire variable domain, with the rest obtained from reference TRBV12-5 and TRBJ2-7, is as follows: DARVTQTPRHKVTEMGQEVTMRCQPILGHNTVFWYRQTMMQGLELLAYFRNRAPLDDSGMPKDRFSAEMPDATLATLKIQPSEPRDSAVYFCASGLVVDSPYEQYFGPGTRLTVT.

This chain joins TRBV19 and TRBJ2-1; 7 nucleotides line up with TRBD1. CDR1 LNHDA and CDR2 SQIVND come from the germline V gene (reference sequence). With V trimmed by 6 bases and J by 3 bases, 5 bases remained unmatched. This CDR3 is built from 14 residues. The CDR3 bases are TGTGCCAGTAGCCATCAGGGGGTCTACAATGAGCAGTTCTTC. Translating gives CASSHQGVYNEQFF.